This TCR beta chain appears in the sequencing data of a study of OX40 agonist ivuxolimab in advanced cancers. With respect to the entire study: Ivuxolimab was a fully human IgG2 agonistic monoclonal antibody targeting the costimulatory receptor OX40 (CD134). Intravenous ivuxolimab was administered to patients every 2 weeks at six dose levels: 0.01, 0.1, 0.3, 1.5, 3 and 10 mg/kg. Of the 50 or so patients in dose escalation, approximately 20 had hepatocellular carcinoma, some 15 had melanoma, 9 had renal cell carcinoma and 9 had head and neck cancer. A male proportion of 82.7% and a mean age of 60 years, ranging from about 20 to 80, were recorded for the dose-escalation cohort. Patients were allowed to have had prior anti-PD-1, anti-PD-L1 or anti-CTLA-4 therapy, and about 40% of the dose-escalation patients had been treated with checkpoint inhibitors. Three dose-escalation patients achieved partial responses, one with hepatocellular carcinoma and two with cutaneous melanoma. The purpose of peripheral TCRbeta sequencing was to test whether ivuxolimab changed TCR sequence diversity and led to clonal T-cell expansion. The paper covers the monotherapy dose-escalation part of the phase I ivuxolimab trial, which included N = 52 patients. General findings and caveats noted by the study authors: After ivuxolimab, more expanded clones were found on average in CD8+ T cells than in CD4+ T cells. Antigen specificity was not determined for the clonally expanded peripheral T cells. In the 0.1-3.0 mg/kg groups, partial responders had among the lowest normalized peripheral clonal expansion, particularly in CD8+ T cells. At doses from 0.1 to 3.0 mg/kg, clonal expansion was seen in both CD4+ and CD8+ blood T cells between baseline and week 6. Low levels of normalized T-cell clonal expansion were also seen in some nonresponding patients.

This clone was counted a single time. Its antigen remains undetermined. No base quality values were provided; no much bigger clone lies one nucleotide off. The cysteine opens and the phenylalanine closes a CDR3 of 15 amino acids. Just the 45-base CDR3 DNA is kept, in frame starting at base 1. CDR1 LGHNA and CDR2 YSLEER were looked up in the germline V gene. Between the V and J ends, shortened by 1 base and 3 bases respectively, the junction contains 12 bases. Genomic DNA was isolated from the sorted cells so that the TCRbeta CDR3 region could be sequenced. The immunoSEQ Assay was used for sequencing of TCRbeta CDR3 regions. The immuneACCESS repertoire file appears here via TCRdb, limited to in-frame rearrangements. These files lack a portion of the clones; in checked studies, under half of the deficit traces to unresolved V genes, and the cause of the others is not known. The sample has tens of thousands of clones on record, approximately 84% of them singletons. The ten largest clones represent about a fifth of the sample.

Patients with autoimmune disease history or receiving systemic immunosuppression were excluded from the trial. Peripheral blood for TCR sequencing was collected from all dose cohorts at baseline, on cycle 4 day 1, and on cycle 7 day 1. The samples were taken from a phase I, first-in-human, multicenter, open-label dose-escalation trial of ivuxolimab. The trial enrolled adults with locally advanced or metastatic head and neck squamous cell, hepatocellular, melanoma or renal cell carcinoma. Before TCR sequencing, CD4+ and CD8+ T cells were separately sorted from peripheral blood. Sequencing used CD4+ or CD8+ T cells sorted from blood, obtained in a trial of the OX40 agonist ivuxolimab. The V and J segments used are TRBV4-3 and TRBJ2-5; the D gene assignment is ambiguous. The source of this sequence is an adult with an advanced solid tumor such as melanoma, head and neck, liver or kidney cancer. The CDR3 loop reads CASSQVRREEETQYF. The nucleotide sequence is given as TGCGCCAGCAGCCAAGTTAGAAGAGAGGAAGAGACCCAGTACTTC.